This is a list of T cell receptor beta chains from one sample in a study of blood T cells in healthy people across ages. TCRdb recomputed calls from the 5' RACE reads with MiXCR, one row per CDR3 protein. The table lists 600,000 or so distinct CDR3 sequences, under 30% of them singletons. The specimen was blood. All receptors derive from a woman older than 75 in good health. CDR3s include the opening cysteine and the closing phenylalanine or tryptophan. The order of the fields is clone size, J gene, D gene, V gene, CDR3 DNA, CDR3 protein. A D gene is named only where the DNA matches it firmly. Rows give clone size only sometimes, using once, few, many, or a class for an expanded clone.

>many|TRBJ2-3|-|TRBV24-1
TGTGCCACCAGTGAGTTCCGGGACACAGATACGCAGTATTTT
CATSEFRDTDTQYF
>many|TRBJ2-5|TRBD2|TRBV28
TGTGCCAGCTCAAAGCGGGGGGGAGCAGAGACCCAGTACTTC
CASSKRGGAETQYF
>few|TRBJ1-4|-|TRBV29-1
TGCAGCGTTGAAACAGGCTTTAATGAAAAACTGTTTTTT
CSVETGFNEKLFF
>many|TRBJ2-3|TRBD1|TRBV27
TGTGCCAGCAGTGAACTGACAGGGCAGGCCACAGATACGCAGTATTTT
CASSELTGQATDTQYF
>-|TRBJ2-3|TRBD2|TRBV4-2
TGTGCCAGCAGCCAAGGGACTAGCGGAGACACAGATACGCAGTATTTT
CASSQGTSGDTDTQYF
>few|TRBJ1-2|TRBD1|TRBV28
TGTGCCAGCAACACCCAAGCCCCAGGGGGCTATGGCTACACCTTC
CASNTQAPGGYGYTF
>many|TRBJ2-3|TRBD1|TRBV4-1
TGCGCCAGCAGCCAAACGGGCAGGGGGAGCCCAGATACGCAGTATTTT
CASSQTGRGSPDTQYF
>many|TRBJ2-7|-|TRBV9
TGTGCCAGCAGCGTAGGCGCAGGATCCTACGAGCAGTACTTC
CASSVGAGSYEQYF
>-|TRBJ2-1|-|TRBV30
TGTGCCTGGAGTGGGTCGGGGGGCCCAAACAATGAGCAGTTCTTC
CAWSGSGGPNNEQFF
>-|TRBJ2-3|TRBD2|TRBV30
TGTGCCCTCTGGGCGGGGGGGCACACAGATACGCAGTATTTT
CALWAGGHTDTQYF
>many|TRBJ2-3|TRBD2|TRBV29-1
TGCAGCGTCAAAGGTCCTAGCGGGGGTAGCACAGATACGCAGTATTTT
CSVKGPSGGSTDTQYF
>-|TRBJ2-1|TRBD2|TRBV29-1
TGCAGCGTTGAAGACGAACTAGCGGGAGGCCTCGAGCAGTTCTTC
CSVEDELAGGLEQFF
>many|TRBJ2-1|TRBD2|TRBV15
TGTGCCACCAGCAGAGCCGCGGGGGTCTACAATGAGCAGTTCTTC
CATSRAAGVYNEQFF
>-|TRBJ2-1|TRBD1|TRBV4-1
TGCGCCAGCAGCCAAGAGTATGGGACAGCTTACAATGAGCAGTTCTTC
CASSQEYGTAYNEQFF
>many|TRBJ2-1|TRBD1|TRBV7-9
TGTGCCAGCACTAAGGGACAGGACTACAATGAGCAGTTCTTC
CASTKGQDYNEQFF
>-|TRBJ2-1|TRBD2|TRBV6-2/TRBV6-3
TGTGCCAGCAGTAAAGGACTAGCGGGGGGGCTGCCCCAAGAGACCCAGTTCTTC
CASSKGLAGGLPQETQFF
>-|TRBJ2-2|TRBD1|TRBV5-1
TGCGCCAGCAGCTTACAGGGGTCGAACACCGGGGAGCGGTTTTTT
CASSLQGSNTGERFF
>-|TRBJ2-1|TRBD2|TRBV7-2
TGTGCCAGCAGCCCGGCGGGGGGACTATATCGTAGTGAGCAGTTCTTC
CASSPAGGLYRSEQFF
>-|TRBJ2-3|TRBD1|TRBV3-1
TGTGCCAGCACCCCGTCAGGGGGTAGAACTACAGATACGCGGTATTTT
CASTPSGGRTTDTRYF
>-|TRBJ1-5|-|TRBV19
TGTGCCAGTAGTCCGTTGGGGAACAATCAGCCCCAGCATTTT
CASSPLGNNQPQHF
>many|TRBJ2-3|TRBD2|TRBV20-1
TGCAGTGCTCGAGGGACTAGCGGTAGCACAGATACGCAGTATTTT
CSARGTSGSTDTQYF
>-|TRBJ1-1|TRBD1|TRBV30
TGTGCCTGGTCGGACAGGGAGGCTGAAGCTTTCTTT
CAWSDREAEAFF
>-|TRBJ1-1|-|TRBV20-1
TGCAGTGCTCCTCGCACGAACACTGAAGCTTTCTTT
CSAPRTNTEAFF
>-|TRBJ2-7|-|TRBV29-1
TGCAGCGTTGAAGATGGAAGATTCTACGAGCAGTACTTC
CSVEDGRFYEQYF